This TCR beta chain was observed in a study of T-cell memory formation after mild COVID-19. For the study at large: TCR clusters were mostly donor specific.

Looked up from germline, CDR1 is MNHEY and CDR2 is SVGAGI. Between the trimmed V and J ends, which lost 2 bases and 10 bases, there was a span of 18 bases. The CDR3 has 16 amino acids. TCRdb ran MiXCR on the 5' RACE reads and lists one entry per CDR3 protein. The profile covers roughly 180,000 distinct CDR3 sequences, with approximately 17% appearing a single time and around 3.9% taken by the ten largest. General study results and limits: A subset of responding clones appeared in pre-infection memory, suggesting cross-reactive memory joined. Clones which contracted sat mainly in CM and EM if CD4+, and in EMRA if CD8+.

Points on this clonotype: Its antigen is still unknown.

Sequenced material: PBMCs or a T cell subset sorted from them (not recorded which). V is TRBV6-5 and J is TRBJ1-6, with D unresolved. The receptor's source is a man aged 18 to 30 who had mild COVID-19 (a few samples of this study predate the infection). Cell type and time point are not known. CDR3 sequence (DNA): TGTGCCAGCAGTTACACGAACTCCGGAGGGAGATCACCCCTCCACTTT. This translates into CASSYTNSGGRSPLHF.